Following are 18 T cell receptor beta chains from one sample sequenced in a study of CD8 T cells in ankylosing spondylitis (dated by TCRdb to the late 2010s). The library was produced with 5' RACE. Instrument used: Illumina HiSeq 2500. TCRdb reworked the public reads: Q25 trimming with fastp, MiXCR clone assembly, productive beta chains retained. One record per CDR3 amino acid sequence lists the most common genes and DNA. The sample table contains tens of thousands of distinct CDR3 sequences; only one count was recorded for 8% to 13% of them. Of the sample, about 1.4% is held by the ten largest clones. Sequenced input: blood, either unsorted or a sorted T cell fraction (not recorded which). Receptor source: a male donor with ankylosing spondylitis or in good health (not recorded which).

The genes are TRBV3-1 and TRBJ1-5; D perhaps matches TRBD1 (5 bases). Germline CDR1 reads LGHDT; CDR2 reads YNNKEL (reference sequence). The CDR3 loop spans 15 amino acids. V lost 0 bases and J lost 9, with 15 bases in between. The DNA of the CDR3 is TGTGCCAGCAGCCAAGAGAAATCCCCGAGGGGGCCCCAGCATTTT. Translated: CASSQEKSPRGPQHF.

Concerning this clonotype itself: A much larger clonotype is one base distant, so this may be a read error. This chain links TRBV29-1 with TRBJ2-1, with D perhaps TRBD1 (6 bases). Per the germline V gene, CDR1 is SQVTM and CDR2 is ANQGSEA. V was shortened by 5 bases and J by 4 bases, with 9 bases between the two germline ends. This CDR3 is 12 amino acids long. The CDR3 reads CSVHGQYNEQFF. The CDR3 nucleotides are TGCAGCGTTCATGGACAGTACAATGAGCAGTTCTTC.

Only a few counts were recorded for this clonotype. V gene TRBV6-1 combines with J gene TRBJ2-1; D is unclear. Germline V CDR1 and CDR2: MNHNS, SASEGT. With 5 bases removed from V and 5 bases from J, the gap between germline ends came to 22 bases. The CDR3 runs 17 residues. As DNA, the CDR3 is TGTGCCAGCAGTCTCAACCCCGTCATCCCCCTTAACAATGAGCAGTTCTTC. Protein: CASSLNPVIPLNNEQFF.

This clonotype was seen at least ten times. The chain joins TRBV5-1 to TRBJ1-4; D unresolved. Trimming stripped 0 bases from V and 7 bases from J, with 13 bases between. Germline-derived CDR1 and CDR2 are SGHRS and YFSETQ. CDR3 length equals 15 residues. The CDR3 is CASSLDGVSSEKLFF. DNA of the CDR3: TGCGCCAGCAGCTTGGATGGGGTGTCGAGTGAAAAACTGTTTTTT.

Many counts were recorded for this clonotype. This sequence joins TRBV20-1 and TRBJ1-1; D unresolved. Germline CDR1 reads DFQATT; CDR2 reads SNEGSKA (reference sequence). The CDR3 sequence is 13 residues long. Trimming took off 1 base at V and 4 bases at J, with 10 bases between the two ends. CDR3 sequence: CSARVAGRTEAFF. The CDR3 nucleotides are TGCAGTGCTAGAGTGGCAGGCCGCACTGAAGCTTTCTTT.

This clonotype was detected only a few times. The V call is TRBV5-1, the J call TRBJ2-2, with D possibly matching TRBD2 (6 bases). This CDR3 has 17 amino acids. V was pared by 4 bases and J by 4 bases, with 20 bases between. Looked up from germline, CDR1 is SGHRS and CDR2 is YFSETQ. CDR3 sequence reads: CASSAPRMGGLTGELFF. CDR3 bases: TGCGCCAGCAGCGCGCCCCGTATGGGGGGTCTCACCGGGGAGCTGTTTTTT.

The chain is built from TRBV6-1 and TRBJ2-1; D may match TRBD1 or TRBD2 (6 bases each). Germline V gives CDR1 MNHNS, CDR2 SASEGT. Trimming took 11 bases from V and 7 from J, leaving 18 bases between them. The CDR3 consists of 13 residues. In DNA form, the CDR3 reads TGTGCCGTGCAGGGGATTGCGGGGAATGAGCAGTTCTTC. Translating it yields CAVQGIAGNEQFF.

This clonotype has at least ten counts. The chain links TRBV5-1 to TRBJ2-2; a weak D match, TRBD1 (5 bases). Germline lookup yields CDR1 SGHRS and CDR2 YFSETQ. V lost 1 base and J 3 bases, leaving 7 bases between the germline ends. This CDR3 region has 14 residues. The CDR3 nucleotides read TGCGCCAGCAGCTTGTCAGGGTACACCGGGGAGCTGTTTTTT. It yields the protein CASSLSGYTGELFF.

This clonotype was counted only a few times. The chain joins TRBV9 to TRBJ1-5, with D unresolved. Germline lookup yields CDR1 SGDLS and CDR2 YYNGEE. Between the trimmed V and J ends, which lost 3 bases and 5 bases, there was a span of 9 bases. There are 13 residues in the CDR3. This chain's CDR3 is CASSATLDQPQHF. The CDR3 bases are TGTGCCAGCAGCGCGACACTGGATCAGCCCCAGCATTTT.

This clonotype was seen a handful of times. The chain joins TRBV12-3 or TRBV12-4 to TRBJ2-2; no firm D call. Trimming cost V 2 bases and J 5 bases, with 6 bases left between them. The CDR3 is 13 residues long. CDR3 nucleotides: TGTGCCAGCAGTTTAAGGATAACCGGGGAGCTGTTTTTT. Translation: CASSLRITGELFF.

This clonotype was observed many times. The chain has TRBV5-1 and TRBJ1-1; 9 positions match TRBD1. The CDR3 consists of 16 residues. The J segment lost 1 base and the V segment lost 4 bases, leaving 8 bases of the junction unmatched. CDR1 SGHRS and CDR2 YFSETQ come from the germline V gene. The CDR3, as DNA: TGCGCCAGCAGCCCCCGATGGACAGGGGAGAACACTGAAGCTTTCTTT. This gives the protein CASSPRWTGENTEAFF.

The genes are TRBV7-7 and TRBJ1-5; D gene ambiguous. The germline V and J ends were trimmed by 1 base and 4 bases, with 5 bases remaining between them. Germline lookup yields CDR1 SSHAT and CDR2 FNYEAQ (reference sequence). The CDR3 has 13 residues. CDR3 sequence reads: CASSLDPNQPQHF. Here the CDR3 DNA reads TGTGCCAGCAGCTTAGACCCTAATCAGCCCCAGCATTTT.

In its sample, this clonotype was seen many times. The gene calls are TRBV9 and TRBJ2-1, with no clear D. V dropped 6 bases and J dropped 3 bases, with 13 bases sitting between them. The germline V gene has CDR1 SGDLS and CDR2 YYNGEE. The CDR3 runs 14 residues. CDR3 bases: TGTGCCAGCACCGAACCTTCAAGCTACAATGAGCAGTTCTTC. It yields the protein CASTEPSSYNEQFF.

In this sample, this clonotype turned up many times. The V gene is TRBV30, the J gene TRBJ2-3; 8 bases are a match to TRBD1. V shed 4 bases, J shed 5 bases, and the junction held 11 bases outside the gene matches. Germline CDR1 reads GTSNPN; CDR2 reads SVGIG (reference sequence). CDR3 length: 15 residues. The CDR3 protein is CAWTKDRAHEDTQYF. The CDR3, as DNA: TGTGCCTGGACTAAGGACAGGGCTCACGAAGATACGCAGTATTTT. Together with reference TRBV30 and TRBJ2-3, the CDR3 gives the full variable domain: SQTIHQWPATLVQPVGSPLSLECTVEGTSNPNLYWYRQAAGRGLQLLFYSVGIGQISSEVPQNLSASRPQDRQFILSSKKLLLSDSGFYLCAWTKDRAHEDTQYFGPGTRLTVL.

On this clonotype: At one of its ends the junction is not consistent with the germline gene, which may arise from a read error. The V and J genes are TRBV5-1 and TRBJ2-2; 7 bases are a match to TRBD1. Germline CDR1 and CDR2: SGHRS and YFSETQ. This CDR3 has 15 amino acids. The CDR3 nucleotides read TGCGTCAGCAGCGTGGGACAGACGAACACCGGGGAGCTGTTTTTT. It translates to CVSSVGQTNTGELFF.

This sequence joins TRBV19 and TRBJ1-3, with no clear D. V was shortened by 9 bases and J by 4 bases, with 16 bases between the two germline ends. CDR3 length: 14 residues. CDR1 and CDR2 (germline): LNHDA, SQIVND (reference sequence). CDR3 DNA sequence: TGTGCCAGCAGCCCGGCGGGGTTCGGAAACACCATATATTTT. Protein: CASSPAGFGNTIYF.

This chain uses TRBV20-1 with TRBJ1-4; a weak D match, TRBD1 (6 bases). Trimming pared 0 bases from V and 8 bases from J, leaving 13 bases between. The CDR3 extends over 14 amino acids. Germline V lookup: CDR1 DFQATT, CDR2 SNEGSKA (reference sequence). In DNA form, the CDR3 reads TGCAGTGCTAGAGATGCCAGGGGAGGCGAAAAACTGTTTTTT. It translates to CSARDARGGEKLFF.

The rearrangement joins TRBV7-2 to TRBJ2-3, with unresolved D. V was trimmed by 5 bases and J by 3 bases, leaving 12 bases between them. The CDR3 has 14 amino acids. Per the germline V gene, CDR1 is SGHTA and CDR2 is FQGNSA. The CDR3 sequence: CASSQQRFTDTQYF. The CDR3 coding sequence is TGTGCCAGCAGCCAACAACGATTTACAGATACGCAGTATTTT.